This TCR beta chain comes out of a study of lymphopenia after photon versus proton radiotherapy. Points from the study as a whole: Survival link was tested only in deceased patients; proton benefit remains a possibility. Photon-treated patients lost naive T cells and TCR diversity; proton-treated stayed stable.

Germline lookup yields CDR1 MDHEN and CDR2 SYDVKM. CDR3 length equals 16 residues. Unmatched junction bases numbered 11, after V lost 5 bases and J lost 6 bases. About this clone itself: Its antigen is as yet unknown.

Produced via immunoSEQ multiplex PCR; TCRdb's table is partial and in-frame only. Found here are approximately 4,900 clones, more than 70% of them singletons; the top ten hold roughly 25%. The origin of this receptor is a man of 80 years or more with cholangiocarcinoma. The V and J genes are TRBV28 and TRBJ2-7, with 12 nucleotides matching TRBD1. The sequenced sample was peripheral blood, obtained from a patient treated with photon-based radiotherapy. The CDR3 region is CASSETGTGGAGEQYF. The CDR3 nucleotides read TGTGCCAGCAGTGAAACCGGGACAGGGGGCGCCGGCGAGCAGTACTTC.